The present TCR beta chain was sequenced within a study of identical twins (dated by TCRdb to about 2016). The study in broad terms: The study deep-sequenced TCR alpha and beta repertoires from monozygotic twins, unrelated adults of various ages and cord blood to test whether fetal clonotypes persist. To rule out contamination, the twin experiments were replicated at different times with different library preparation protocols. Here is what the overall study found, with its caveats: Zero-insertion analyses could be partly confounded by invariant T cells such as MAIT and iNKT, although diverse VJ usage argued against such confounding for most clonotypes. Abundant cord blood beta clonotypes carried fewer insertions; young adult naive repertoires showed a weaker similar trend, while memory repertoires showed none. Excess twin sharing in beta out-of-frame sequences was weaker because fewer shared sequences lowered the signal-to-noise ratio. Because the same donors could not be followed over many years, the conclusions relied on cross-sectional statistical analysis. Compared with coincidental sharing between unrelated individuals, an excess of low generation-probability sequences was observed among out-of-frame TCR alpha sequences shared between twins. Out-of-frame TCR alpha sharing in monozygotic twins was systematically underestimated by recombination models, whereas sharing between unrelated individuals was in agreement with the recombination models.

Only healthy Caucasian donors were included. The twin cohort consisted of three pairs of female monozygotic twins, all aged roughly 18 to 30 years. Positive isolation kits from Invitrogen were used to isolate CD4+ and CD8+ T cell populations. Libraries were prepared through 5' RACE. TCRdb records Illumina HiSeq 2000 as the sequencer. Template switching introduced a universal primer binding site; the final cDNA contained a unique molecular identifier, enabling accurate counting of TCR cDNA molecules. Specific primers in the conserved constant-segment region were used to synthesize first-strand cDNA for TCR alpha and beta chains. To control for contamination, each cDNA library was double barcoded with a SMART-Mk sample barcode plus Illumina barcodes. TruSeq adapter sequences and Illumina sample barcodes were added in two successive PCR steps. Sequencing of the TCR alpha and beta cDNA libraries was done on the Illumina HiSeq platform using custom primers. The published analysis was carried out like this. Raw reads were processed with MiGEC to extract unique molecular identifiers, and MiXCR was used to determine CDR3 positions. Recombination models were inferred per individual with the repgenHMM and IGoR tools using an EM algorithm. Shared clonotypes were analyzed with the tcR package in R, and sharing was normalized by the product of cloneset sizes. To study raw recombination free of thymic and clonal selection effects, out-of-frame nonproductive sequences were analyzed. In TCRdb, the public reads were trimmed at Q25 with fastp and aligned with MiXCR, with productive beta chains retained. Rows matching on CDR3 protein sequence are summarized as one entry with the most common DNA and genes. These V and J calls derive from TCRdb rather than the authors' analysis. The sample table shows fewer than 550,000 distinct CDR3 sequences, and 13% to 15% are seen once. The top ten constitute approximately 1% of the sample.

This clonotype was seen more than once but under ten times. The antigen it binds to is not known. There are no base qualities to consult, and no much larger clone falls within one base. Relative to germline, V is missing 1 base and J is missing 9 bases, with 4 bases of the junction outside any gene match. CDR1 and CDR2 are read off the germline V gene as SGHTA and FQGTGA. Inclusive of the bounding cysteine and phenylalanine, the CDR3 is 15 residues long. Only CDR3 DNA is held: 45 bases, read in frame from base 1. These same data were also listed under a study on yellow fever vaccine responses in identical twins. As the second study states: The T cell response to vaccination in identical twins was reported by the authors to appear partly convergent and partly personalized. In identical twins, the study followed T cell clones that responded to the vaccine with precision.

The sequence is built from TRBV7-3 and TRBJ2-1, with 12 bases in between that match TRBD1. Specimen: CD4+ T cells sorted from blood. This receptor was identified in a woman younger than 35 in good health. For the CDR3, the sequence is CASSLMSGQGAEQFF. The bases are TGTGCCAGCAGCTTAATGTCGGGACAGGGGGCTGAGCAGTTCTTC.